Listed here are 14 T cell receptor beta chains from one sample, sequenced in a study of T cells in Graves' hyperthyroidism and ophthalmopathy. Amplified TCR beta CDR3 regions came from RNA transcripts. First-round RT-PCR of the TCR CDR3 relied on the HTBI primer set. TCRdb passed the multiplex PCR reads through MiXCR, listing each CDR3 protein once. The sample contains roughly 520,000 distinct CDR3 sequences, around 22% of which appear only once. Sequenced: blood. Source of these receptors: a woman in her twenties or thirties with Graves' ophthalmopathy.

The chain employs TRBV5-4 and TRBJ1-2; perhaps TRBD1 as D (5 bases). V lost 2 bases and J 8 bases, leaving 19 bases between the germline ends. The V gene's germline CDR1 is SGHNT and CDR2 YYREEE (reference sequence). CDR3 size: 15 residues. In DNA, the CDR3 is TGTGCCAGCAGCTTCTCTACTGGACAACTGCGAGGCTACACCTTC. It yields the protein CASSFSTGQLRGYTF. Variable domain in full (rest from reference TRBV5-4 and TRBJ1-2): ETGVTQSPTHLIKTRGQQVTLRCSSQSGHNTVSWYQQALGQGPQFIFQYYREEENGRGNFPPRFSGLQFPNYSSELNVNALELDDSALYLCASSFSTGQLRGYTFGSGTRLTVV.

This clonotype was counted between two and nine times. The CDR3 region is CASIGWGPGGRSTGELFF. The CDR3 coding sequence is TGTGCCAGCATAGGGTGGGGGCCAGGGGGCCGTAGCACCGGGGAGCTGTTTTTT. The V call is TRBV3-1, the J call TRBJ2-2; 8 bases align to TRBD1. The CDR3 is 18 amino acids. V dropped 7 bases and J dropped 4; count of bases not matched to a gene: 17. Germline CDR1 reads LGHDT; CDR2 reads YNNKEL (reference sequence).

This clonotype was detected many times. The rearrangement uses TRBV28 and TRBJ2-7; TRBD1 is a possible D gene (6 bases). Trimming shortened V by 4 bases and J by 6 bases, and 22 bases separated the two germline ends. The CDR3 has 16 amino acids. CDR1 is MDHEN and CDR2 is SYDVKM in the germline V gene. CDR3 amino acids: CASSSPSPGEGGEQYF. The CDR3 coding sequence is TGTGCCAGCAGTTCCCCAAGCCCCGGGGAAGGGGGCGAGCAGTACTTC.

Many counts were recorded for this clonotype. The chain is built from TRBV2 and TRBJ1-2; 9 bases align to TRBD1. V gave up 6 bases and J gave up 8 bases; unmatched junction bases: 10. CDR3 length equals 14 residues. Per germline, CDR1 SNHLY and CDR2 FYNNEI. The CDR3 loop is CASRTGQGLLGYTF. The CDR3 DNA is TGTGCCAGCAGGACCGGACAGGGGCTTCTCGGCTACACCTTC.

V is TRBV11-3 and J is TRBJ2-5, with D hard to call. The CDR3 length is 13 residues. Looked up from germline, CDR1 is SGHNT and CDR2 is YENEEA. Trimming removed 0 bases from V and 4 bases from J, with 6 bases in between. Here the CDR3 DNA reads TGTGCCAGCAGCTTAGAGTGGTCAGAGACCCAGTACTTC. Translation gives CASSLEWSETQYF.

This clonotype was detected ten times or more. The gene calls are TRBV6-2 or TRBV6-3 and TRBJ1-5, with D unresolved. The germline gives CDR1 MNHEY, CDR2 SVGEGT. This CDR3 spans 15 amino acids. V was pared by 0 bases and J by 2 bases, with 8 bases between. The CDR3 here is CASSYSGLGNQPQHF. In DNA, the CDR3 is TGTGCCAGCAGTTACTCGGGGTTGGGCAATCAGCCCCAGCATTTT.

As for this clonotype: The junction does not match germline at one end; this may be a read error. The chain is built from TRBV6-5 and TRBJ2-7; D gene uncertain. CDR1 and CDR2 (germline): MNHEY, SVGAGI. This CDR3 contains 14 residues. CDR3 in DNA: TGTGCCAGCAGTTACGGGGTCAGACCTTACGATCAGTACTTC. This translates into CASSYGVRPYDQYF.

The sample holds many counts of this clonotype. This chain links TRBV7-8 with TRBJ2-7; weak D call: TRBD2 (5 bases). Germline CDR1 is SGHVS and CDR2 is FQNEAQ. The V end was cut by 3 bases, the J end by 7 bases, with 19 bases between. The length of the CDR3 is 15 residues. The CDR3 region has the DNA TGTGCCAGCAGCTTCGGGAAGCGGCCAGTACGGGAGCAGTACTTC. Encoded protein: CASSFGKRPVREQYF.

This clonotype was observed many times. CDR3 sequence: CASSSLHTGELFF. CDR3 DNA sequence: TGTGCCAGCAGTTCCCTTCACACCGGGGAGCTGTTTTTT. The rearrangement links TRBV6-2 or TRBV6-3 to TRBJ2-2; no definite D call. V lost 4 bases to trimming and J lost 3 bases, with 6 bases between them. The CDR3 sequence is 13 residues long. Germline CDR1 is MNHEY and CDR2 is SVGEGT.

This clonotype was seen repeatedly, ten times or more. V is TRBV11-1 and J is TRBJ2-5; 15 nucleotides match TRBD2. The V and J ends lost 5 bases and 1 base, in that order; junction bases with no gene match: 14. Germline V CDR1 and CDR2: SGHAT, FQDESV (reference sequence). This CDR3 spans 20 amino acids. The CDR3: CASSLEIGLAGGGSQETQYF. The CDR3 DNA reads TGTGCCAGCAGCCTAGAAATCGGACTAGCGGGGGGGGGCAGCCAAGAGACCCAGTACTTC.

The CDR3 here is CASRERGQAYSYGYTF. The CDR3 bases are TGTGCCAGCAGAGAACGGGGACAGGCCTATTCCTATGGCTACACCTTC. The rearrangement joins TRBV27 to TRBJ1-2; 8 bases align to TRBD1. V gave up 6 bases and J gave up 4 bases; unmatched junction bases: 13. Germline V gene lookup returns CDR1 MNHEY and CDR2 SMNVEV (reference sequence). CDR3 length: 16 amino acids.

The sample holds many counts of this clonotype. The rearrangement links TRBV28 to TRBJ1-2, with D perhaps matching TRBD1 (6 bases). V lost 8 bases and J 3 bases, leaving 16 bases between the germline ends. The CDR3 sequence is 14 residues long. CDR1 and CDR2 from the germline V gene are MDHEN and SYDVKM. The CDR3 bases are TGTGCCAGCGGGCTCGGGGGGCGCGACTATGGCTACACCTTC. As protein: CASGLGGRDYGYTF.

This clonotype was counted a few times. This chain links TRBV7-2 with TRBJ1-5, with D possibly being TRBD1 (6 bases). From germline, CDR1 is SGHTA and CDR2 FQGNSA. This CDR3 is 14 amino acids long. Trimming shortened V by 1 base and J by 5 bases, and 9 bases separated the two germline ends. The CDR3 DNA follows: TGTGCCAGCAGCTTAGGGGGGCAATATCAGCCCCAGCATTTT. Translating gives CASSLGGQYQPQHF.

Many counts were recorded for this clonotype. In nucleotides, the CDR3 is TGTGCCAGCAGCTTAGAAGGGACAGCCCTCTCCTACGAGCAGTACTTC. It specifies CASSLEGTALSYEQYF. The chain carries TRBV11-2 and TRBJ2-7, with 7 bases lining up with TRBD1. Germline CDR1 and CDR2: SGHAT and FQNNGV. The CDR3 runs to 16 residues. Unmatched junction bases numbered 5, after V lost 0 bases and J lost 0 bases.